This TCR beta chain was recovered during a study of radiotherapy plus CTLA-4 blockade in lung cancer. Study in general: Objective responses arose in roughly 17% of patients, and 25% to 35% experienced disease control. General study results and limits: The authors reported that early blood T cell clone dynamics, with interferon-beta, best predicted response. In blood, TCR clones derived from the tumor expanded after radiotherapy plus ipilimumab.

A note on this clone: Its specificity is unknown. Other DNA sequences in this specimen translate into the identical CDR3.

Libraries were prepared by immunoSEQ multiplex PCR; TCRdb keeps only in-frame clonotypes and omits some of them. The sample includes under 95,000 clones, around 79% seen only once; the top ten take under 25%. In chemo-refractory metastatic non-small-cell lung cancer, patients got ipilimumab CTLA-4 blockade together with focal radiation. The ends were cut back, 4 bases at V and 3 bases at J, with 11 bases in the middle. The germline gives CDR1 SGHRS, CDR2 YFSETQ. CDR3 length equals 13 residues. The material was peripheral blood, obtained from a patient treated with radiotherapy plus ipilimumab. The gene calls are TRBV5-1 and TRBJ2-7; TRBD1 is a possible D gene (6 bases). This sequence was found in a human donor with non-small cell lung cancer whose response to radiotherapy plus ipilimumab could not be evaluated. Some clones in this sample may be carry-over from other donors' samples. CDR3 nucleotides: TGCGCCAGCAGCCCCGGACAGAGCTACGAGCAGTACTTC. It yields the protein CASSPGQSYEQYF.